Listed below are T cell receptor beta chains from one sample, sequenced in a study of radiotherapy plus CTLA-4 blockade in lung cancer. Using immunoSEQ multiplex PCR, the repertoire was profiled, and TCRdb retains in-frame clones only, with some absent. The table lists fewer than 100,000 clones, roughly 80% of them singletons, with 0.79% in the top ten. Sequencing was performed on peripheral blood, taken from a patient treated with radiotherapy plus ipilimumab. The source is a human donor with non-small cell lung cancer who had stable disease on radiotherapy plus ipilimumab. CDR3s include the opening cysteine and the closing phenylalanine or tryptophan. A D gene is named only where the DNA matches it firmly. Only some rows state a clone size, as once, few, many or a class for expanded clones.

abundance: few
v_gene: TRBV7-9
j_gene: TRBJ1-5
d_gene: TRBD1
CDR3aa: CASSTGGTGRQPQHF
CDR3nt: TGTGCCAGCAGCACGGGGGGGACAGGGAGACAGCCCCAGCATTTT

abundance: NA
v_gene: TRBV7-9
j_gene: TRBJ1-1
d_gene: NA
CDR3aa: CASSPPGRASEAFF
CDR3nt: TGTGCCAGCAGCCCCCCGGGGCGAGCCTCTGAAGCTTTCTTT

abundance: few
v_gene: TRBV14
j_gene: TRBJ2-1
d_gene: NA
CDR3aa: CASSQVMAVEQFF
CDR3nt: TGTGCCAGCAGCCAAGTTATGGCGGTTGAGCAGTTCTTC

abundance: NA
v_gene: TRBV11-3
j_gene: TRBJ2-7
d_gene: TRBD1
CDR3aa: CASSLGGGTGAYEQYF
CDR3nt: TGTGCCAGCAGCTTAGGAGGGGGGACAGGGGCCTACGAGCAGTACTTC

abundance: NA
v_gene: TRBV5-1
j_gene: TRBJ2-5
d_gene: NA
CDR3aa: CASSLAPPDSNQETQYF
CDR3nt: TGCGCCAGCAGCTTGGCCCCCCCTGACAGTAACCAAGAGACCCAGTACTTC

abundance: NA
v_gene: TRBV6-6
j_gene: TRBJ1-4
d_gene: TRBD1
CDR3aa: CASSRQGATEKLFF
CDR3nt: TGTGCCAGCAGCCGACAGGGGGCGACTGAAAAACTGTTTTTT

abundance: NA
v_gene: TRBV7-2
j_gene: TRBJ2-3
d_gene: NA
CDR3aa: CASSLAGSGDTQYF
CDR3nt: TGTGCCAGCAGCTTAGCGGGTAGCGGAGATACGCAGTATTTT

abundance: NA
v_gene: TRBV7-9
j_gene: TRBJ1-4
d_gene: TRBD1
CDR3aa: CASSPGQGSGNEKLFF
CDR3nt: TGTGCCAGCAGCCCTGGACAGGGGAGTGGTAATGAAAAACTGTTTTTT

abundance: once
v_gene: TRBV27
j_gene: TRBJ1-2
d_gene: NA
CDR3aa: CASSQGRTYGYTF
CDR3nt: TGTGCCAGCAGCCAGGGACGGACCTATGGCTACACCTTC

abundance: once
v_gene: TRBV11-2
j_gene: TRBJ1-2
d_gene: TRBD1
CDR3aa: CASSPQGLRYGYTF
CDR3nt: TGTGCCAGCAGCCCACAGGGGCTCCGCTATGGCTACACCTTC

abundance: few
v_gene: TRBV6-1
j_gene: TRBJ2-7
d_gene: TRBD1
CDR3aa: CASSEPDRASYEQYF
CDR3nt: TGTGCCAGCAGCGAGCCGGACAGGGCTTCCTACGAGCAGTACTTC

abundance: NA
v_gene: TRBV7-6
j_gene: TRBJ2-3
d_gene: TRBD1
CDR3aa: CASSYGQGPDTQYF
CDR3nt: TGTGCCAGCAGCTACGGACAGGGGCCAGATACGCAGTATTTT

abundance: NA
v_gene: TRBV12-5
j_gene: TRBJ2-2
d_gene: TRBD1
CDR3aa: CASGLGQGAGELFF
CDR3nt: TGTGCTAGTGGTTTGGGACAGGGGGCCGGGGAGCTGTTTTTT

abundance: NA
v_gene: TRBV11-2
j_gene: TRBJ2-1
d_gene: TRBD1
CDR3aa: CASSLVSGGRGNEQFF
CDR3nt: TGTGCCAGCAGCTTAGTATCCGGTGGCAGGGGGAATGAGCAGTTCTTC

abundance: NA
v_gene: TRBV27
j_gene: TRBJ1-6
d_gene: NA
CDR3aa: CASRFEVNSPLHF
CDR3nt: TGTGCCAGCAGATTCGAGGTTAATTCACCCCTCCACTTT

abundance: NA
v_gene: TRBV18
j_gene: TRBJ2-7
d_gene: TRBD2
CDR3aa: CASSPGLAGGHEQYF
CDR3nt: TGTGCCAGCTCACCGGGACTAGCGGGGGGCCACGAGCAGTACTTC

abundance: NA
v_gene: TRBV7-2
j_gene: TRBJ2-3
d_gene: NA
CDR3aa: CASSPPGGRYTQYF
CDR3nt: TGTGCCAGCAGCCCGCCGGGGGGCCGGTATACGCAGTATTTT

abundance: NA
v_gene: TRBV7-8
j_gene: TRBJ1-4
d_gene: NA
CDR3aa: CASSLVARGEGKLFF
CDR3nt: TGTGCCAGCAGCTTAGTTGCCAGGGGAGAGGGGAAACTGTTTTTT

abundance: few
v_gene: TRBV19
j_gene: TRBJ1-1
d_gene: NA
CDR3aa: CASTALRGNTEAFF
CDR3nt: TGTGCCAGTACCGCCCTCCGGGGGAACACTGAAGCTTTCTTT

abundance: NA
v_gene: TRBV7-9
j_gene: TRBJ1-1
d_gene: NA
CDR3aa: CASSLTRQNTEAFF
CDR3nt: TGTGCCAGCAGCTTGACTCGACAGAACACTGAAGCTTTCTTT

abundance: once
v_gene: TRBV10-1
j_gene: TRBJ2-1
d_gene: TRBD2
CDR3aa: CASSESGLAGGGRSYNEQFF
CDR3nt: TGCGCCAGCAGTGAGTCGGGACTAGCGGGAGGAGGGCGGTCCTACAATGAGCAGTTCTTC

abundance: NA
v_gene: TRBV28
j_gene: TRBJ2-7
d_gene: NA
CDR3aa: CALPRRGGYEQYF
CDR3nt: TGTGCCCTCCCACGCAGGGGCGGCTACGAGCAGTACTTC

abundance: NA
v_gene: TRBV30
j_gene: TRBJ1-5
d_gene: NA
CDR3aa: CAWSVPTPINQPQHF
CDR3nt: TGTGCCTGGAGTGTACCGACACCTATCAATCAGCCCCAGCATTTT

abundance: NA
v_gene: TRBV7-2
j_gene: TRBJ1-3
d_gene: NA
CDR3aa: CASSPSGQSGNTIYF
CDR3nt: TGTGCCAGCAGTCCCTCAGGGCAATCTGGAAACACCATATATTTT

abundance: NA
v_gene: TRBV19
j_gene: TRBJ2-1
d_gene: TRBD2
CDR3aa: CASSTLAGGPQLNEQFF
CDR3nt: TGTGCCAGTAGCACTCTAGCGGGGGGTCCCCAACTCAATGAGCAGTTCTTC

abundance: NA
v_gene: TRBV9
j_gene: TRBJ1-5
d_gene: NA
CDR3aa: CASSRPGVRQPQHF
CDR3nt: TGTGCCAGCAGTCGCCCGGGGGTCAGACAGCCCCAGCATTTT

abundance: once
v_gene: TRBV5-1
j_gene: TRBJ2-3
d_gene: TRBD2
CDR3aa: CASSPNTSGDTQYF
CDR3nt: TGCGCCAGCAGCCCCAACACTAGCGGGGATACGCAGTATTTT

abundance: NA
v_gene: TRBV6-5
j_gene: TRBJ2-1
d_gene: TRBD2
CDR3aa: CASSFPGLRREFF
CDR3nt: TGTGCCAGCAGTTTTCCGGGACTACGGCGGGAGTTCTTC

abundance: NA
v_gene: TRBV11-2
j_gene: TRBJ2-1
d_gene: TRBD2
CDR3aa: CASSLLGGGAYNEQFF
CDR3nt: TGTGCCAGCAGCTTACTTGGCGGGGGGGCTTACAATGAGCAGTTCTTC

abundance: NA
v_gene: TRBV7-9
j_gene: TRBJ2-2
d_gene: NA
CDR3aa: CASSRPGQANTGELFF
CDR3nt: TGTGCCAGCAGCCGCCCGGGACAAGCGAACACCGGGGAGCTGTTTTTT

abundance: NA
v_gene: TRBV7-2
j_gene: TRBJ2-7
d_gene: NA
CDR3aa: CASSPWSSYEQYF
CDR3nt: TGTGCCAGCAGCCCCTGGTCCTCCTACGAGCAGTACTTC

abundance: NA
v_gene: TRBV6-5
j_gene: TRBJ2-5
d_gene: TRBD2
CDR3aa: CASTPGLPTGETQYF
CDR3nt: TGTGCCAGCACCCCGGGACTACCGACTGGAGAGACCCAGTACTTC

abundance: few
v_gene: TRBV18
j_gene: TRBJ2-1
d_gene: TRBD1
CDR3aa: CASSPLMVTGTSYNEQFF
CDR3nt: TGTGCCAGCTCACCTCTTATGGTGACAGGGACCTCCTACAATGAGCAGTTCTTC

abundance: once
v_gene: TRBV5-1
j_gene: TRBJ2-2
d_gene: TRBD1
CDR3aa: CASSLRPRTGKTGELFF
CDR3nt: TGCGCCAGCAGCTTGCGTCCACGGACAGGGAAAACCGGGGAGCTGTTTTTT

abundance: NA
v_gene: TRBV28
j_gene: TRBJ1-5
d_gene: NA
CDR3aa: CASSSFPQPQHF
CDR3nt: TGTGCCAGCAGTTCCTTCCCCCAGCCCCAGCATTTT

abundance: NA
v_gene: TRBV6-6
j_gene: TRBJ1-3
d_gene: NA
CDR3aa: CASSYHSSSGNTIYF
CDR3nt: TGTGCCAGCAGCTACCACAGCAGCTCTGGAAACACCATATATTTT

abundance: NA
v_gene: TRBV20-1
j_gene: TRBJ1-2
d_gene: NA
CDR3aa: CSATANYGYTF
CDR3nt: TGCAGTGCTACCGCTAACTATGGCTACACCTTC

abundance: NA
v_gene: TRBV5-1
j_gene: TRBJ1-1
d_gene: NA
CDR3aa: CASSSQGGTEAFF
CDR3nt: TGCGCCAGCAGCTCTCAGGGAGGGACTGAAGCTTTCTTT

abundance: NA
v_gene: TRBV5-4
j_gene: TRBJ2-5
d_gene: NA
CDR3aa: CASSPKTFPSIETQYF
CDR3nt: TGTGCCAGCAGCCCCAAAACGTTTCCTAGCATCGAGACCCAGTACTTC

abundance: NA
v_gene: TRBV18
j_gene: TRBJ1-1
d_gene: NA
CDR3aa: CASLGTLSVAVEAFF
CDR3nt: TGTGCCAGCTTAGGGACTCTGTCCGTAGCCGTCGAAGCTTTCTTT

abundance: NA
v_gene: TRBV7-9
j_gene: TRBJ1-4
d_gene: NA
CDR3aa: CASSSGEKLFF
CDR3nt: TGTGCCAGCAGCTCGGGCGAAAAACTGTTTTTT

abundance: NA
v_gene: TRBV6-5
j_gene: TRBJ2-1
d_gene: TRBD2
CDR3aa: CASSRLAGGQNEQFF
CDR3nt: TGTGCCAGCAGTCGACTAGCGGGGGGGCAAAATGAGCAGTTCTTC

abundance: NA
v_gene: TRBV2
j_gene: TRBJ1-4
d_gene: NA
CDR3aa: CATPGSTNEKLFF
CDR3nt: TGTGCCACCCCGGGAAGCACTAATGAAAAACTGTTTTTT

abundance: NA
v_gene: TRBV6-5
j_gene: TRBJ2-1
d_gene: TRBD1
CDR3aa: CASSDRGPYNEQFF
CDR3nt: TGTGCCAGCAGTGATAGGGGGCCTTACAATGAGCAGTTCTTC

abundance: NA
v_gene: TRBV9
j_gene: TRBJ1-1
d_gene: TRBD1
CDR3aa: CASSVTGQMNTEAFF
CDR3nt: TGTGCCAGCAGCGTAACGGGACAGATGAACACTGAAGCTTTCTTT

abundance: NA
v_gene: TRBV30
j_gene: TRBJ2-3
d_gene: NA
CDR3aa: CAWGSGTGRQSTQYF
CDR3nt: TGTGCCTGGGGTTCAGGGACGGGGCGACAGTCTACGCAGTATTTT

abundance: NA
v_gene: TRBV6-5
j_gene: TRBJ2-7
d_gene: NA
CDR3aa: CASSYDRGRLNEQYF
CDR3nt: TGTGCCAGCAGTTACGATAGGGGGAGGTTAAACGAGCAGTACTTC

abundance: NA
v_gene: TRBV4-2
j_gene: TRBJ2-7
d_gene: NA
CDR3aa: CASSQGRQATYEQYF
CDR3nt: TGTGCCAGCAGCCAAGGGCGACAGGCCACCTACGAGCAGTACTTC

abundance: once
v_gene: TRBV5-5
j_gene: TRBJ2-3
d_gene: NA
CDR3aa: CASSFVDGRDTQYF
CDR3nt: TGTGCCAGCAGCTTCGTGGACGGGCGGGATACGCAGTATTTT

abundance: NA
v_gene: TRBV7-3
j_gene: TRBJ2-2
d_gene: NA
CDR3aa: CASSLTETGELFF
CDR3nt: TGTGCCAGCAGCTTAACAGAGACCGGGGAACTGTTTTTT

abundance: NA
v_gene: TRBV18
j_gene: TRBJ2-7
d_gene: TRBD2
CDR3aa: CASSPRREAYEQYF
CDR3nt: TGTGCCAGCTCACCACGGCGGGAGGCCTACGAGCAGTACTTC

abundance: few
v_gene: TRBV29-1
j_gene: TRBJ2-7
d_gene: NA
CDR3aa: CSVAGGTVSYEQYF
CDR3nt: TGCAGCGTAGCAGGGGGGACAGTCTCCTACGAGCAGTACTTC

abundance: NA
v_gene: TRBV28
j_gene: TRBJ1-6
d_gene: NA
CDR3aa: CASTSPGNSPLHF
CDR3nt: TGTGCCAGCACCTCTCCGGGGAATTCACCCCTCCACTTT